Presented here are 13 T cell receptor beta chains from one specimen sequenced in a study of radiation and T cells in renal cell carcinoma. Time point of the sample: baseline pretreatment blood. Treatment given: 15 Gy SBRT to primary tumor, nephrectomy 4 weeks later. Data came from immunoSEQ multiplex PCR; TCRdb stores just in-frame clones and leaves some out. This table holds approximately 140,000 clones, roughly 85% found once. Sequenced material: blood, taken from a patient whose treatment included radiotherapy and nephrectomy. The source is a woman aged 50 to 60 with renal cell carcinoma.

The gene calls are TRBV6-5 and TRBJ1-3; D unresolved. The germline gives CDR1 MNHEY, CDR2 SVGAGI. The CDR3 totals 14 residues. V lost 6 bases and J 0 bases, leaving 9 bases between the germline ends. The CDR3 reads CASRSLGSGNTIYF. Written as DNA, the CDR3 is TGTGCCAGCAGGTCCCTGGGCTCTGGAAACACCATATATTTT.

J is TRBJ2-2 and V is TRBV30, with D uncertain. The germline V gene has CDR1 GTSNPN and CDR2 SVGIG (reference sequence). Trimming took off 4 bases at V and 10 bases at J, with 13 bases between the two ends. CDR3 length: 12 amino acids. CDR3 coding DNA: TGTGCCTGGACCCTCGCTAAAGCGGAGCTGTTTTTT. It codes for CAWTLAKAELFF.

The chain employs TRBV10-3 and TRBJ2-5; D is unresolved. Germline loops: CDR1 ENHRY, CDR2 SYGVKD. The CDR3 runs 14 residues. The V gene lost 3 bases and the J gene lost 5 bases, with 13 bases spanning the gap. The DNA of the CDR3 is TGTGCCATCAGTGAAGGCAGCCGATGGGAGACCCAGTACTTC. It codes for CAISEGSRWETQYF.

CDR3 amino acids: CASSPGIDTEAFF. DNA of the CDR3: TGTGCCAGCAGTCCTGGGATCGACACTGAAGCTTTCTTT. The V gene is TRBV6-1, the J gene TRBJ1-1, with unresolved D. Trimming removed 5 bases from V and 3 bases from J, with 10 bases in between. The germline CDR1 and CDR2 sequences are MNHNS and SASEGT. The CDR3 is 13 residues long.

With regard to this clone: Compared with germline, one end of the junction differs, possibly owing to a read error. CDR3: CSAKREVF. The CDR3, as DNA: TGCAGTGCCAAAAGGGAGGTCTTT. The chain joins TRBV20-1 to TRBJ1-1; D is unresolved. The CDR3 spans 8 residues. Germline values: CDR1 DFQATT, CDR2 SNEGSKA (reference sequence).

In this sample, this clone turned up once. J is TRBJ2-7 and V is TRBV6-6, with 9 bases fitting TRBD1. The V and J ends lost 5 bases and 0 bases, in that order; junction bases with no gene match: 5. CDR3 length: 15 amino acids. The germline V gene encodes CDR1 MNHNY and CDR2 SVGAGI (reference sequence). The CDR3 loop reads CASSRGQGLSYEQYF. In DNA form, the CDR3 reads TGTGCCAGCAGTCGGGGACAGGGCCTCTCCTACGAGCAGTACTTC.

The chain carries TRBV7-9 and TRBJ2-1; tentative D call: TRBD1 (6 bases). Per germline, CDR1 SEHNR and CDR2 FQNEAQ (reference sequence). The length of the CDR3 is 15 residues. Trimming took 5 bases from V and 1 from J, leaving 12 bases between them. The CDR3 here is CASSRTGISYNEQFF. The DNA of the CDR3 is TGTGCCAGCAGCCGAACAGGGATTTCCTACAATGAGCAGTTCTTC.

This clone was counted between two and nine times. V and J are TRBV5-4 and TRBJ2-5; 7 bases agree with TRBD2. This CDR3 has 15 residues. Looked up from germline, CDR1 is SGHNT and CDR2 is YYREEE (reference sequence). V lost 4 bases, J lost 0 bases, and 6 bases stayed unmatched. The chain's CDR3 is CASSLSSGYQETQYF. For the CDR3, the DNA is TGTGCCAGCAGCCTAAGTAGCGGGTACCAAGAGACCCAGTACTTC. The whole variable domain, filled in from reference TRBV5-4 and TRBJ2-5, reads ETGVTQSPTHLIKTRGQQVTLRCSSQSGHNTVSWYQQALGQGPQFIFQYYREEENGRGNFPPRFSGLQFPNYSSELNVNALELDDSALYLCASSLSSGYQETQYFGPGTRLLVL.

This sequence joins TRBV5-1 and TRBJ2-3; D not certain. Germline lookup yields CDR1 SGHRS and CDR2 YFSETQ. CDR3 length: 14 amino acids. Trimming took off 4 bases at V and 4 bases at J, with 13 bases between the two ends. CDR3 nucleotide sequence: TGCGCCAGCAGCACATGGACCTCAGCAGATACGCAGTATTTT. Translation gives CASSTWTSADTQYF.

The chain carries TRBV5-1 and TRBJ2-3, with TRBD2 matching 7 bases. The CDR3 is 15 residues long. Germline values: CDR1 SGHRS, CDR2 YFSETQ. V was clipped by 4 bases and J by 3 bases; unmatched bases: 8. The CDR3 nucleotides read TGCGCCAGCAGCGGAACTAGCGCTGAGACAGATACGCAGTATTTT. Translated: CASSGTSAETDTQYF.

The chain joins TRBV25-1 to TRBJ2-3; tentative D call: TRBD2 (6 bases). V lost 2 bases and J 6 bases, leaving 18 bases between the germline ends. This CDR3 is 16 amino acids long. CDR1 and CDR2 (germline): MGHDK, SYGVNS. The CDR3 DNA reads TGTGCCAGCAGTGAAGTATTGAGACTAGAGCGGGATACGCAGTATTTT. This gives the protein CASSEVLRLERDTQYF.

The rearrangement links TRBV4-3 to TRBJ2-7; 8 bases fit TRBD1. Germline V CDR1 and CDR2: LGHNA, YSLEER. V shed 1 base, J shed 7 bases, and the junction held 6 bases outside the gene matches. The CDR3 is made up of 14 amino acids. The CDR3 DNA is TGCGCCAGCAGCCAAGGGGCAGGGGGCGCGGAGCAGTACTTC. It specifies CASSQGAGGAEQYF.

The rearrangement uses TRBV4-3 and TRBJ2-1, with 8 positions matching TRBD2. The V segment lost 4 bases and the J segment 5 bases; nucleotides outside the gene matches: 10. Germline V gene data show CDR1 as LGHNA and CDR2 as YSLEER. This CDR3 is built from 16 residues. The CDR3 reads CASSRRKRGPNNEQFF. CDR3 nucleotides: TGCGCCAGCAGCCGCCGAAAGCGGGGGCCTAACAATGAGCAGTTCTTC.